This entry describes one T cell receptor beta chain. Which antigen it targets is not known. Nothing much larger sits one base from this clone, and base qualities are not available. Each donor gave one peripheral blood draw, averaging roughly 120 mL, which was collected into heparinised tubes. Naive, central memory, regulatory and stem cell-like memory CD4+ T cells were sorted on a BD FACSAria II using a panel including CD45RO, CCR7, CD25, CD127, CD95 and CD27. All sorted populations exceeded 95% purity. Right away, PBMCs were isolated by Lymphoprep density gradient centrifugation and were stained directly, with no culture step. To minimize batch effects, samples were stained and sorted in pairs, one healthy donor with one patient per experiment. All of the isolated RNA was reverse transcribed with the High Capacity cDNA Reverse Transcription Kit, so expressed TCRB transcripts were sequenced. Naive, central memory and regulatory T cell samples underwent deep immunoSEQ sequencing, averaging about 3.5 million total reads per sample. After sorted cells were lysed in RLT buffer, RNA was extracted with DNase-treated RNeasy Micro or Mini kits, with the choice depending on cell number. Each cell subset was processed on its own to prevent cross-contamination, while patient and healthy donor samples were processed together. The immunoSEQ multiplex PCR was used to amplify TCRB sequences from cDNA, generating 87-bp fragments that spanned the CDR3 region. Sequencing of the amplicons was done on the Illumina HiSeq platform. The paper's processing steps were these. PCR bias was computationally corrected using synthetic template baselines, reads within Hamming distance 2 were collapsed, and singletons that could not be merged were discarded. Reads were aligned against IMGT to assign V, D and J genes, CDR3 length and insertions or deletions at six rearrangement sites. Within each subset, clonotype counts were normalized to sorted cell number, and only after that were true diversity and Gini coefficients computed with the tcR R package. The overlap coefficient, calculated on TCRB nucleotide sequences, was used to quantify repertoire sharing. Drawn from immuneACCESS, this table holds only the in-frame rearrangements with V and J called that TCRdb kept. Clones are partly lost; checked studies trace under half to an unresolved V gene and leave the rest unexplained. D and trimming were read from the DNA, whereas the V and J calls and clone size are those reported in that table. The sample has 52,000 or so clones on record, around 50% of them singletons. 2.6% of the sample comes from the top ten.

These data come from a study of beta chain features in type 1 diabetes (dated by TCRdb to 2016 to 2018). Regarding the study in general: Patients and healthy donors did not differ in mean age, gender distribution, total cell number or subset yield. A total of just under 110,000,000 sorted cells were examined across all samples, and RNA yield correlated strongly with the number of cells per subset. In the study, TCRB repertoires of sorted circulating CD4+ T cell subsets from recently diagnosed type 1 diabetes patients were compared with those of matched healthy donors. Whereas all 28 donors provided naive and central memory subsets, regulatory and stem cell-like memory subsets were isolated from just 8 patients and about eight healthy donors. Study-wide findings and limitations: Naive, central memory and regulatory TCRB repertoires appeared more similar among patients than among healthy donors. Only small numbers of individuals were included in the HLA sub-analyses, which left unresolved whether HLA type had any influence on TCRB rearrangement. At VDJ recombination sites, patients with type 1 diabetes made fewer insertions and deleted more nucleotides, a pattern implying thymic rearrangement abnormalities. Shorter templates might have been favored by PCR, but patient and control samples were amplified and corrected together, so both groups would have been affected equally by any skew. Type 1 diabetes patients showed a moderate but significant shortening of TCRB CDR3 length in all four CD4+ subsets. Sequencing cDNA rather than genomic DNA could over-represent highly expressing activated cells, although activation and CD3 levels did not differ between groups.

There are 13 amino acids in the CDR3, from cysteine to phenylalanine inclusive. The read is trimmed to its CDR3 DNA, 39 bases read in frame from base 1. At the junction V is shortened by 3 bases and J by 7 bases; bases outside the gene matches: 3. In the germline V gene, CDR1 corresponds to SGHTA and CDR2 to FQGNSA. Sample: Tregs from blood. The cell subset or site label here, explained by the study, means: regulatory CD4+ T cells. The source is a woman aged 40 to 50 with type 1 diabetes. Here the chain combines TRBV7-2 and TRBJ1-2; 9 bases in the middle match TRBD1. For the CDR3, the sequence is CASSFRDRAGYTF. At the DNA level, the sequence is TGTGCCAGCAGCTTTAGGGACAGGGCTGGCTACACCTTC.